This note documents a single TCR beta chain sequence. The specificity of this receptor is unknown. The junction differs from germline at one of its ends, possibly a read error. The germline V gene encodes CDR1 SGDLS and CDR2 YYNGEE. The CDR3 has 15 amino acids, counting the end cysteine and phenylalanine. Only the CDR3 DNA stays, 45 bases, in frame from base 1. Using a constant-region primer and ProtoScript II reverse transcriptase, TCRbeta-specific cDNA was reverse-transcribed from approximately 0.5 ug total RNA. The TCRbeta libraries were prepared through three rounds of nested multiplex PCR following a slightly modified ARM-PCR procedure. Multiplex TRBV1-TRBV30 forward primers and a Cbeta reverse primer were used in the first two PCR rounds, each of which was run for around 9 cycles. Sample barcodes and Illumina adapters were added in a final 25-cycle PCR with Deep VentR polymerase. Before sequencing, amplicons of 200-500 bp were purified from gel using a QIAquick gel extraction kit. TCRbeta amplicons were sequenced on an Illumina HiSeq 2500 with 250-bp paired-end reads. Per the authors' processing: Quality trimming of reads was performed with Trimmomatic v0.33, and paired reads were merged with FLASH v1.2.11 so that full CDR3 sequences could be recovered. V, D and J germline segments were assigned to the rearranged TCRbeta sequences using MiGEC v1.2.1b. VDJtools v1.0.0 computed clonotype statistics and Shannon-Wiener diversity indices. To reduce sampling bias, subsequent analyses other than the diversity analysis used only the 250 most abundant clonotypes in each sample. TCRdb handled the public reads itself, with Q25 trimming in fastp and clone calling in MiXCR, and kept productive beta chains. Rows with a matching CDR3 protein are joined into one entry that keeps the most common DNA and genes. The V and J calls here are based on TCRdb, not the publication. The sample has 20,000 to 25,000 distinct CDR3 sequences on record, about 74% of them singletons. Around 33% of the sample rests with the top ten.

The data stem from a study of tumor-infiltrating lymphocytes in primary liver carcinoma (dated by TCRdb to 2017 to 2019). General notes on the study: Of the five patients, three men and two women aged 30 to 69 years, four had hepatocellular carcinoma and one had combined HCC and intrahepatic cholangiocarcinoma. For each liver tumor, the study sampled five regions along with adjacent normal tissue and blood, and applied TCRbeta repertoire sequencing, expression microarrays and whole-exome sequencing. A total of roughly 35 specimens from 5 patients went through TCRbeta repertoire sequencing, namely 25 tumor regions, 5 adjacent noncancerous liver tissues and 5 peripheral blood samples. Roughly 3.5 to 7.5 million productive TCRbeta reads were obtained per sample, and no significant difference in read depth was found between tissue types. To link TCRbeta repertoire diversity with the local molecular phenotype, the roughly 27 tumor region samples were profiled using Agilent mRNA microarrays. The tumors of the five patients were staged as T1-T3 N0M0, with maximum diameters ranging from roughly 4.2 to 11 cm. Technical replicate repertoires showed high reproducibility, with mean shared-clone rates approximately 0.89 and correlation coefficients above 0.98. Results the study describes overall, beyond this receptor: Only about 8-24% of top clones were present in all five regions of a tumor, suggesting spatial heterogeneity of tumor-infiltrating T cells. Because the samples were bulk and unsorted, CD4+ and CD8+ T cell repertoires could not be compared. The top 250 clones made up a significantly larger repertoire fraction in tumors than in blood (p = 0.039). Only the TCR beta chain was sequenced, which likely underestimates true repertoire diversity because unpaired alpha chains were not captured. Pairs of tumor regions showed greater repertoire overlap (mean 36%) than tumor-adjacent pairs (approximately 17%) or tumor-blood pairs (roughly 15%), which is consistent with antigen-driven expansion. The study included only 4 to 6 patients, and the authors note findings should be validated in a larger study.

Total RNA and DNA were co-extracted without cell sorting from 20-30 mg of bulk tissue using the AllPrep DNA/RNA mini kit. Between late 2015 and early 2016, a handful of patients in China with histopathologically diagnosed primary liver carcinoma had surgical resection. Chronic HBV infection was present in the patients, and the patients were treatment-naive at sampling. Each tumor was sampled at five spatially separated regions: the superior, inferior, left-lateral and right-lateral poles and the tumor centre. More than 85% viable tumor cells were found by histology in every tumor sample. Fresh tumor and adjacent tissue pieces were bisected, with one half stored in RNAlater at -80 degrees C and the other half sent for histology.

Source material: liver tumor tissue from sampling region 5. Interpreted using the paper, the cell subset or site label stands for: tumor region T5, tumor centre. Here the chain combines TRBV9 and TRBJ2-1, and 7 junctional nucleotides match TRBD1. The clonotype originates from a woman in her twenties or thirties with primary liver carcinoma and hepatitis B virus infection. The CDR3 reads as follows: CASSVGGSPCNEQFF. The nucleotides read TGTGCCAGTAGCGTAGGGGGCTCCCCCTGCAATGAGCAGTTCTTC.